Below are 32 T cell receptor beta chains sequenced from a single sample in a study of Ad26.COV2.S vaccination and SARS-CoV-2 variants. Assay: immunoSEQ multiplex PCR; the TCRdb copy retains only in-frame clones and omits some. The sample has hundreds of thousands of clones; roughly 84% are singletons. The treatment denotes: some 19 received Ad26.COV2.S at low or high dose, single or two shots; roughly five received placebo; per-sample allocation not given. Sampling was done on day 63 after the first vaccine or placebo injection. The source was peripheral blood, collected in a trial of Ad26.COV2.S vaccine versus placebo. Receptors were obtained from a person aged 18-65 years who received the Ad26.COV2.S COVID-19 vaccine or a placebo.

The chain is built from TRBV5-1 and TRBJ1-4, with 9 bases fitting TRBD1. J lost 7 bases, V lost 4 bases, and 8 bases had no gene match. The germline V gene has CDR1 SGHRS and CDR2 YFSETQ. The CDR3 sequence is 15 residues long. CDR3 DNA sequence: TGCGCCAGCAGCACGGGGACAGGGAGTGCTGAAAAACTGTTTTTT. It encodes CASSTGTGSAEKLFF.

The genes are TRBV27 and TRBJ1-6; 7 nucleotides agree with TRBD1. CDR1 and CDR2 (germline): MNHEY, SMNVEV (reference sequence). The CDR3 sequence is 15 residues long. J lost 9 bases, V lost 5 bases, and 10 bases had no gene match. CDR3 sequence reads: CASSPTDRVGSPLHF. CDR3 in DNA: TGTGCCAGCAGTCCAACCGACAGGGTGGGTTCACCCCTCCACTTT.

This chain uses TRBV18 with TRBJ2-1; D unclear. Germline V gene lookup returns CDR1 KGHSH and CDR2 LQKENI. V was pared by 0 bases and J by 9 bases, with 6 bases between. The CDR3 consists of 12 residues. CDR3 sequence: CASSPPNLEQFF. DNA of the CDR3: TGTGCCAGCTCACCACCGAACCTTGAGCAGTTCTTC.

The CDR3, as DNA: TGTGCCAGCAGCCTCGGGACAGGGCCATCCTCTAACTATGGCTACACCTTC. It specifies CASSLGTGPSSNYGYTF. V gene TRBV3-1 (or the pseudogene TRBV3-2) combines with J gene TRBJ1-2, with 9 bases lining up with TRBD1. The CDR3 sequence is 17 residues long. CDR1 LGHDT and CDR2 YNNKEL come from the germline V gene (reference sequence). Germline trimming cut 4 bases from V and 0 bases from J; bases unmatched to any gene: 9.

The chain uses TRBV5-4 and TRBJ2-5, with D unclear. Trimming stripped 0 bases from V and 0 bases from J, with 6 bases between. The CDR3 is 14 residues long. Germline CDR1 reads SGHNT; CDR2 reads YYREEE (reference sequence). The DNA of the CDR3 is TGTGCCAGCAGCTTGGACACGTACCAAGAGACCCAGTACTTC. Translation gives CASSLDTYQETQYF.

About this clone itself: This specimen includes other DNA sequences encoding the same CDR3. The J gene is TRBJ1-3, the V gene TRBV7-9; D unresolved. CDR1 is SEHNR, CDR2 FQNEAQ, per germline (reference sequence). With 1 base removed from V and 4 bases from J, the gap between germline ends came to 2 bases. This CDR3 contains 12 residues. This CDR3 is CASSLGGNTIYF. CDR3 nucleotide sequence: TGTGCCAGCAGCTTAGGGGGAAACACCATATATTTT.

The chain links TRBV7-3 to TRBJ2-5; D uncertain. The germline V gene encodes CDR1 SGHTA and CDR2 FQGTGA. The CDR3 is 13 amino acids. The V end was cut by 4 bases, the J end by 0 bases, with 6 bases between. The CDR3 spells CASSSTDQETQYF. In DNA form, the CDR3 reads TGTGCCAGCAGCTCCACTGACCAAGAGACCCAGTACTTC. Filled out from reference TRBV7-3 and TRBJ2-5, the complete variable domain reads GAGVSQTPSNKVTEKGKYVELRCDPISGHTALYWYRQSLGQGPEFLIYFQGTGAADDSGLPNDRFFAVRPEGSVSTLKIQRTERGDSAVYLCASSSTDQETQYFGPGTRLLVL.

This rearrangement joins TRBV2 to TRBJ2-7, with 9 bases that match TRBD1. V was pared by 6 bases and J by 4 bases, with 4 bases of the junction left unmatched. Germline-derived CDR1 and CDR2 are SNHLY and FYNNEI. The CDR3 totals 13 residues. The CDR3 sequence is CASRGTGSYEQYF. In DNA, the CDR3 is TGTGCCAGCAGGGGGACAGGGTCTTACGAGCAGTACTTC.

J is TRBJ1-4 and V is TRBV4-2; D may be TRBD1 (5 bases). The germline CDR1 and CDR2 sequences are LGHNA and YNFKEQ. V was shortened by 2 bases and J by 5 bases, with 12 bases between the two germline ends. This CDR3 has 15 residues. CDR3 DNA: TGTGCCAGCAGCCAACCCCAGGGAGGGAATGAAAAACTGTTTTTT. It is translated as CASSQPQGGNEKLFF.

The rearrangement links TRBV10-3 to TRBJ1-2; D remains unclear. Trimming stripped 4 bases from V and 0 bases from J, with 9 bases between. Germline V gene sequence: CDR1 ENHRY, CDR2 SYGVKD. CDR3 length: 14 amino acids. The CDR3 DNA reads as TGTGCCATCAGTGCGCGGAGGACTAACTATGGCTACACCTTC. Translation: CAISARRTNYGYTF.

This clone has just one count. The chain is built from TRBV4-1 and TRBJ2-7; 7 bases match TRBD2. The CDR3 totals 15 residues. V lost 0 bases to trimming and J lost 4 bases; unmatched junction nucleotides: 6. Germline lookup yields CDR1 MGHRA and CDR2 YSYEKL. CDR3 loop: CASSQEGGSPYEQYF. As DNA, the CDR3 is TGCGCCAGCAGCCAAGAGGGGGGGTCTCCTTACGAGCAGTACTTC.

This sequence joins TRBV9 and TRBJ1-1; maybe TRBD1 (5 bases). CDR1 is SGDLS, CDR2 YYNGEE, per germline. Trimming left V 3 bases short and J 6 bases short, with 15 bases between. The CDR3 has 14 residues. In nucleotides, the CDR3 is TGTGCCAGCAGCGCCCTAAATAGGGACTCTGAAGCTTTCTTT. Protein sequence: CASSALNRDSEAFF. Together with reference TRBV9 and TRBJ1-1, the CDR3 gives the full variable domain: DSGVTQTPKHLITATGQRVTLRCSPRSGDLSVYWYQQSLDQGLQFLIQYYNGEERAKGNILERFSAQQFPDLHSELNLSSLELGDSALYFCASSALNRDSEAFFGQGTRLTVV.

The chain employs TRBV4-2 and TRBJ2-7; either TRBD1 or TRBD2 may fit D (5 bases each). Between the trimmed V and J ends, which lost 0 bases and 2 bases, there was a span of 5 bases. The CDR3 totals 13 residues. Germline loops: CDR1 LGHNA, CDR2 YNFKEQ. CDR3 protein: CASSQEGAYEQYF. DNA for the CDR3: TGTGCCAGCAGCCAAGAGGGGGCCTACGAGCAGTACTTC.

The rearrangement uses TRBV7-9 and TRBJ2-1, with TRBD2 identical over 9 bases. The CDR3 covers 16 residues. Losses at the gene ends were 2 bases for V and 9 bases for J; bases not matched to a gene: 11. Germline lookup yields CDR1 SEHNR and CDR2 FQNEAQ (reference sequence). In DNA form, the CDR3 reads TGTGCCAGCAGCTTACCCCGTGGTAGCGGGGGCTTTGAGCAGTTCTTC. It yields the protein CASSLPRGSGGFEQFF.

This chain joins TRBV12-5 and TRBJ1-6; perhaps TRBD1 as D (5 bases). The CDR3 spans 16 residues. Germline V gene sequence: CDR1 LGHNT, CDR2 FRNRAP. V was trimmed by 5 bases and J by 2 bases, leaving 13 bases between them. The CDR3 DNA follows: TGTGCTAGTGGTCCAACCGACAGTCCCTATAATTCACCCCTCCACTTT. Protein: CASGPTDSPYNSPLHF.

The chain carries TRBV27 and TRBJ1-2, with D perhaps matching TRBD1 (5 bases). The CDR3 is 14 amino acids. V was cut by 7 bases and J by 3 bases, with 15 bases left in between. The germline V gene encodes CDR1 MNHEY and CDR2 SMNVEV (reference sequence). This chain's CDR3 is CASTRGRGDYGYTF. For the CDR3, the DNA is TGTGCCAGCACCCGTGGTCGGGGGGACTATGGCTACACCTTC.

The genes are TRBV21-1 and TRBJ1-4; the DNA was not compared with TRBD1, the D call given in the table. TRBV21-1 is a known pseudogene. The CDR3 extends over 15 amino acids. This CDR3 is CASSKFRPKGEKLFF. Written as DNA, the CDR3 is TGTGCCAGCAGCAAATTTCGGCCTAAGGGGGAAAAACTGTTTTTT.

The chain employs TRBV6-5 and TRBJ2-7, with no clear D. The CDR3 loop spans 12 amino acids. V lost 6 bases and J 4 bases, leaving 10 bases between the germline ends. Germline V gives CDR1 MNHEY, CDR2 SVGAGI. The CDR3: CASRTSPYEQYF. In nucleotides, the CDR3 is TGTGCCAGCAGGACAAGCCCTTACGAGCAGTACTTC.

The chain combines TRBV5-6 with TRBJ2-7, with 7 bases fitting TRBD1. The V segment lost 0 bases and the J segment 2 bases; nucleotides outside the gene matches: 5. CDR3 length: 15 amino acids. Germline V gene lookup returns CDR1 SGHDT and CDR2 YYEEEE. Written as DNA, the CDR3 is TGTGCCAGCAGCTTGGGGGACAGCTCAACCTACGAGCAGTACTTC. This gives the protein CASSLGDSSTYEQYF.

Of note for this clone: This specimen includes other DNA sequences encoding the same CDR3. V and J are TRBV24-1 and TRBJ2-2, with TRBD1 matching 8 bases. The CDR3 length is 15 residues. Trimming took 4 bases from V and 1 from J; bases not matched to a gene: 1. Per germline, CDR1 KGHDR and CDR2 SFDVKD. The CDR3 region is CATSDGTGNTGELFF. In nucleotides, the CDR3 is TGTGCCACCAGTGACGGGACAGGGAACACCGGGGAGCTGTTTTTT.

This chain connects TRBV4-2 to TRBJ1-2; the D gene is possibly TRBD1 (6 bases). This CDR3 comprises 16 residues. V shed 0 bases and J shed 6 bases, with 17 bases lying between them. Germline lookup yields CDR1 LGHNA and CDR2 YNFKEQ. The CDR3 DNA sequence: TGTGCCAGCAGCCAAGATCATCGGTGGGGGCCAGATGGCTACACCTTC. Its translation: CASSQDHRWGPDGYTF.

The chain joins TRBV18 to TRBJ1-3; D remains ambiguous. This CDR3 is 15 amino acids long. Trimming pared 1 base from V and 1 base from J, leaving 8 bases between. Germline V gene data show CDR1 as KGHSH and CDR2 as LQKENI. CDR3 in amino acids: CASSPLKGSGNTIYF. The DNA for the CDR3 is TGTGCCAGCTCACCACTAAAAGGATCTGGAAACACCATATATTTT.

V usage is TRBV18 and J usage is TRBJ1-1; the D is unclear. Trimming removed 3 bases at V and 0 bases at J, with 8 bases between. Germline assignment: CDR1 KGHSH and CDR2 LQKENI. CDR3 size: 14 residues. CDR3 DNA: TGTGCCAGCTCACCTGACACCTTGAACACTGAAGCTTTCTTT. Amino acids: CASSPDTLNTEAFF.

J is TRBJ1-1 and V is TRBV5-1; 9 positions agree with TRBD1. The J segment lost 3 bases and the V segment lost 6 bases, leaving 9 bases of the junction unmatched. The V gene's germline CDR1 is SGHRS and CDR2 YFSETQ. The CDR3 totals 15 residues. The CDR3 loop reads CASNNRGRSDTEAFF. Written as DNA, the CDR3 is TGCGCCAGCAACAACAGGGGGCGCTCGGACACTGAAGCTTTCTTT.

This sequence joins TRBV5-1 and TRBJ1-6; tentative D call: TRBD1 (5 bases). Deletions cut 4 bases from V and 6 bases from J, with 11 bases between. Germline V gives CDR1 SGHRS, CDR2 YFSETQ. CDR3 length equals 14 residues. The CDR3 coding sequence is TGCGCCAGCAGCCCACCCGACAGTAATTCACCCCTCCACTTT. This codes for CASSPPDSNSPLHF.

The CDR3 nucleotides are TGTGCCAGCAGTTACGCCGGGACAGGCTACGAGCAGTACTTC. Protein sequence: CASSYAGTGYEQYF. The chain links TRBV6-5 to TRBJ2-7; 8 bases match TRBD1. CDR1 and CDR2 from the germline V gene are MNHEY and SVGAGI. Losses at the gene ends were 2 bases for V and 3 bases for J; bases not matched to a gene: 3. CDR3 length: 14 amino acids.

The chain couples TRBV7-8 to TRBJ2-6; D not certain. Per the germline V gene, CDR1 is SGHVS and CDR2 is FQNEAQ. The CDR3 extends over 15 amino acids. V lost 0 bases to trimming and J lost 2 bases, with 5 bases between them. Here the CDR3 reads CASSLAGPGANVLTF. The CDR3 DNA is TGTGCCAGCAGCTTAGCAGGGCCTGGGGCCAACGTCCTGACTTTC.

The CDR3 DNA is TGTGCCAGTAGCAACGGACTAGCGGGGGACACAGATACGCAGTATTTT. Translated, it gives CASSNGLAGDTDTQYF. The V and J genes are TRBV19 and TRBJ2-3, with 13 positions matching TRBD2. CDR3 size: 16 residues. Germline CDR1 reads LNHDA; CDR2 reads SQIVND (reference sequence). Trimming removed 6 bases from V and 2 bases from J; junction bases left unmatched: 5.

This clone has only a few counts. V gene TRBV7-9 combines with J gene TRBJ1-2, with 8 positions matching TRBD1. V trimming: 0 bases; J trimming: 8 bases; junction bases outside the gene matches: 2. CDR1 and CDR2 (germline): SEHNR, FQNEAQ (reference sequence). The CDR3 sequence is 13 residues long. CDR3 bases: TGTGCCAGCAGCTTAGCGGGACAGGTGGGCTACACCTTC. Translating gives CASSLAGQVGYTF.

The chain links TRBV5-1 to TRBJ1-1; no clear D. This CDR3 has 13 amino acids. V was cut by 2 bases and J by 8 bases, with 13 bases left in between. Germline V CDR1 and CDR2: SGHRS, YFSETQ. The CDR3 bases are TGCGCCAGCAGCTTAACGATAGAATGGGAAGCTTTCTTT. Protein sequence: CASSLTIEWEAFF.

The gene calls are TRBV6-5 and TRBJ2-7, with a weak D call TRBD1 (6 bases). Germline lookup yields CDR1 MNHEY and CDR2 SVGAGI. V was pared by 5 bases and J by 2 bases, with 10 bases between. The CDR3 is 13 residues long. Here the CDR3 DNA reads TGTGCCAGCAGTCGGACAGAAACCTACGAGCAGTACTTC. Translated: CASSRTETYEQYF.

J is TRBJ1-5 and V is TRBV9; D remains ambiguous. Trimming removed 5 bases from V and 5 bases from J, with 14 bases in between. Per the germline V gene, CDR1 is SGDLS and CDR2 is YYNGEE. There are 14 residues in the CDR3. Here the CDR3 reads CASRAPGQYQPQHF. CDR3 bases: TGTGCCAGCAGGGCCCCGGGTCAGTATCAGCCCCAGCATTTT. Using reference TRBV9 and TRBJ1-5 for the parts outside the CDR3, the full variable domain is DSGVTQTPKHLITATGQRVTLRCSPRSGDLSVYWYQQSLDQGLQFLIQYYNGEERAKGNILERFSAQQFPDLHSELNLSSLELGDSALYFCASRAPGQYQPQHFGDGTRLSIL.